Listed here are 21 T cell receptor beta chains from one sample, sequenced in a study of T cell responses to AZD1222 COVID-19 vaccine. Method: immunoSEQ multiplex PCR; TCRdb's copy keeps in-frame clones and lacks some. The sample lists roughly 120,000 clones, approximately 85% occurring once. The sample in question was peripheral blood, obtained 28 days after the second AZD1222 dose. The receptor set was obtained from an adult who received the AZD1222 COVID-19 vaccine.

The genes are TRBV27 and TRBJ1-6; tentatively, D is TRBD1 (5 bases). The CDR3 is 17 amino acids. V was pared by 6 bases and J by 7 bases, with 22 bases between. Germline assignment: CDR1 MNHEY and CDR2 SMNVEV (reference sequence). The CDR3 DNA reads as TGTGCCAGCAGGCCGGGACGGCAATACCAAGACAATTCACCCCTCCACTTT. This translates into CASRPGRQYQDNSPLHF.

This chain uses TRBV4-3 with TRBJ2-7; D gene uncertain. The length of the CDR3 is 15 residues. V lost 0 bases, J lost 0 bases, and 9 bases lay in between. Germline CDR1 is LGHNA and CDR2 is YSLEER. CDR3 protein: CASSQDIHSSYEQYF. The CDR3 DNA reads TGCGCCAGCAGCCAAGATATCCATTCCTCCTACGAGCAGTACTTC.

V gene TRBV6-2 or TRBV6-3 combines with J gene TRBJ1-5; D is ambiguous. The V end lost 0 bases, the J end lost 4 bases, and 10 bases lay between the germline ends. The CDR3 consists of 15 residues. Germline V CDR1 and CDR2: MNHEY, SVGEGT. CDR3 nucleotides: TGTGCCAGCAGTTACTCGACGGCAGCTAATCAGCCCCAGCATTTT. Translating it yields CASSYSTAANQPQHF.

J is TRBJ2-7 and V is TRBV21-1; the table's D gene call, TRBD1, was not cross checked with the DNA. TRBV21-1 is a listed pseudogene. The CDR3 spans 16 residues. CDR3 nucleotides: TGTGCCAGCAGCGAGGGGACAGAATTGCCCTCCTACGAGCAGTACTTC. This translates into CASSEGTELPSYEQYF.

The genes are TRBV5-1 and TRBJ2-3; 9 nucleotides match TRBD2. V lost 6 bases, J lost 5 bases, and 16 bases stayed unmatched. The CDR3 runs to 17 residues. Germline V CDR1 and CDR2: SGHRS, YFSETQ. CDR3 DNA sequence: TGCGCCAGCACCGATAATATAGCGGGGGTAGGCTTAGATACGCAGTATTTT. The encoded protein is CASTDNIAGVGLDTQYF. Full variable domain (missing parts from reference TRBV5-1 and TRBJ2-3): KAGVTQTPRYLIKTRGQQVTLSCSPISGHRSVSWYQQTPGQGLQFLFEYFSETQRNKGNFPGRFSGRQFSNSRSEMNVSTLELGDSALYLCASTDNIAGVGLDTQYFGPGTRLTVL.

The chain is built from TRBV5-1 and TRBJ2-5, with D perhaps TRBD1 (5 bases). Germline CDR1 SGHRS, CDR2 YFSETQ. Trimming pared 4 bases from V and 5 bases from J, leaving 18 bases between. CDR3 length: 15 amino acids. The CDR3 protein is CASSTPGFARETQYF. CDR3 nucleotides: TGCGCCAGCAGCACCCCAGGGTTTGCTCGGGAGACCCAGTACTTC.

The CDR3 nucleotides are TGTGCCACCAGTGTGGCGGGACAGGGGGTAAAAAACTATGGCTACACCTTC. Its protein is CATSVAGQGVKNYGYTF. The gene calls are TRBV24-1 and TRBJ1-2; 11 nucleotides line up with TRBD1. This CDR3 is 17 amino acids long. Germline V gives CDR1 KGHDR, CDR2 SFDVKD. V was clipped by 5 bases and J by 2 bases; unmatched bases: 9.

This chain links TRBV7-6 with TRBJ2-1; D perhaps matches TRBD2 (5 bases). This CDR3 spans 17 amino acids. Germline-derived CDR1 and CDR2 are SGHVS and FNYEAQ. V lost 1 base to trimming and J lost 9 bases, with 22 bases between them. CDR3 DNA sequence: TGTGCCAGCAGCTTAGAAGTTGCTCGGGATATCACGGTTGAGCAGTTCTTC. This sequence encodes CASSLEVARDITVEQFF. Complete variable domain (other parts from reference TRBV7-6 and TRBJ2-1): GAGVSQSPRYKVTKRGQDVALRCDPISGHVSLYWYRQALGQGPEFLTYFNYEAQQDKSGLPNDRFSAERPEGSISTLTIQRTEQRDSAMYRCASSLEVARDITVEQFFGPGTRLTVL.

The chain is built from TRBV7-9 and TRBJ1-2; perhaps TRBD1 as D (5 bases). CDR3 length: 12 amino acids. V lost 1 base to trimming and J lost 5 bases, with 5 bases between them. Per germline, CDR1 SEHNR and CDR2 FQNEAQ (reference sequence). The CDR3 sequence: CASSLGQYGYTF. The CDR3 DNA follows: TGTGCCAGCAGCTTAGGACAGTATGGCTACACCTTC.

The gene calls are TRBV19 and TRBJ1-2; D remains ambiguous. This CDR3 spans 13 amino acids. V lost 3 bases, J lost 3 bases, and 8 bases lay in between. Germline V gene lookup returns CDR1 LNHDA and CDR2 SQIVND (reference sequence). The CDR3 nucleotides read TGTGCCAGTAGTATCCTGGTAGACTATGGCTACACCTTC. Amino acids: CASSILVDYGYTF.

This rearrangement joins TRBV5-4 to TRBJ2-2; perhaps D is TRBD1 or TRBD2 (6 bases each). Germline loops: CDR1 SGHNT, CDR2 YYREEE (reference sequence). Trimming left V 0 bases short and J 3 bases short, with 12 bases between. The CDR3 spans 16 residues. CDR3 protein: CASSLARGVDTGELFF. In DNA form, the CDR3 reads TGTGCCAGCAGCTTGGCGAGGGGGGTGGACACCGGGGAGCTGTTTTTT.

This sequence joins TRBV7-2 and TRBJ1-4; the D gene is possibly TRBD1 (5 bases). CDR1 SGHTA and CDR2 FQGNSA come from the germline V gene. This CDR3 region has 15 residues. The ends were cut back, 0 bases at V and 4 bases at J, with 9 bases in the middle. The CDR3 DNA reads TGTGCCAGCAGCTTAGCGAGCGGACATAATGAAAAACTGTTTTTT. This gives the protein CASSLASGHNEKLFF.

The rearrangement uses TRBV27 and TRBJ2-3; 12 bases are shared with TRBD2. CDR1 is MNHEY and CDR2 is SMNVEV in the germline V gene (reference sequence). CDR3 length equals 16 residues. V gave up 3 bases and J gave up 2 bases; unmatched junction bases: 3. CDR3: CASSLRLAGATDTQYF. In nucleotides, the CDR3 is TGTGCCAGCAGTTTGAGACTAGCGGGGGCCACAGATACGCAGTATTTT.

The chain carries TRBV2 and TRBJ1-5; weak D call: TRBD1 (5 bases). V was shortened by 5 bases and J by 3 bases, with 8 bases between the two germline ends. From germline, CDR1 is SNHLY and CDR2 FYNNEI. There are 13 residues in the CDR3. This CDR3 is CASSRGINQPQHF. CDR3 coding DNA: TGTGCCAGCAGTAGGGGCATCAATCAGCCCCAGCATTTT.

This chain joins TRBV5-6 and TRBJ1-2; D may be TRBD1 (5 bases). The CDR3 has 14 amino acids. Germline loops: CDR1 SGHDT, CDR2 YYEEEE. V lost 0 bases and J 2 bases, leaving 8 bases between the germline ends. This CDR3 is CASSLGQRNYGYTF. The CDR3 coding sequence is TGTGCCAGCAGCTTGGGACAGCGGAACTATGGCTACACCTTC.

In its sample, this clone was seen a few times. V is TRBV2 and J is TRBJ1-3; 8 positions agree with TRBD1. Germline CDR1 SNHLY, CDR2 FYNNEI. V lost 4 bases and J lost 5; bases outside the gene matches: 4. CDR3 size: 14 residues. The CDR3 bases are TGTGCCAGCAGTGTTGACAGGGGAAGAAACACCATATATTTT. Protein: CASSVDRGRNTIYF.

The chain combines TRBV2 with TRBJ1-5; D perhaps matches TRBD1 (6 bases). In germline, CDR1 is SNHLY, CDR2 FYNNEI. CDR3 length: 13 amino acids. The V end lost 7 bases, the J end lost 7 bases, and 14 bases lay between the germline ends. CDR3: CASMEQGRQPQHF. CDR3 sequence (DNA): TGTGCCAGCATGGAACAGGGTAGACAGCCCCAGCATTTT.

The V call is TRBV19, the J call TRBJ2-7; 7 positions match TRBD1. The germline V gene encodes CDR1 LNHDA and CDR2 SQIVND (reference sequence). J gave up 0 bases and V 7 bases, and 6 bases lay outside the gene matches. This CDR3 region has 14 residues. DNA of the CDR3: TGTGCCAGTACCCCGGGACAGAGCTCCTACGAGCAGTACTTC. Protein: CASTPGQSSYEQYF.

This rearrangement joins TRBV9 to TRBJ1-3, with D possibly TRBD1 on 5 matching bases. The V gene lost 4 bases and the J gene lost 0 bases, with 23 bases spanning the gap. CDR1 and CDR2 (germline): SGDLS, YYNGEE. There are 19 residues in the CDR3. The CDR3 DNA follows: TGTGCCAGCAGCTCCGGGGGACTAATCCTCTGCAGCTCTGGAAACACCATATATTTT. The encoded protein is CASSSGGLILCSSGNTIYF.

This chain links TRBV7-9 with TRBJ1-5; 7 nucleotides match TRBD1. The germline V gene encodes CDR1 SEHNR and CDR2 FQNEAQ (reference sequence). Trimming removed 1 base from V and 6 bases from J; junction bases left unmatched: 6. The CDR3 runs to 15 residues. CDR3 DNA sequence: TGTGCCAGCAGCTTAGGGGGAGGGGGCGGTCAGCCCCAGCATTTT. Translation: CASSLGGGGGQPQHF.

The rearrangement joins TRBV11-2 to TRBJ2-7; TRBD1 agrees at 7 bases. The V gene end was trimmed by 8 bases and the J gene end by 2 bases; junction bases not matched to a gene: 9. This CDR3 has 14 amino acids. The germline V gene encodes CDR1 SGHAT and CDR2 FQNNGV. The CDR3 nucleotides are TGTGCCAGCGGGACCGACAGGGACGCCTACGAGCAGTACTTC. It is translated as CASGTDRDAYEQYF.